The next 5 T cell receptor beta chains were all read from a single sample in a study of cytomegalovirus exposure and HLA in healthy donors. The PCR was carried out with 60 Vbeta primers and 13 Jbeta primers. TCRdb keeps only in-frame clones here, not all; method: immunoSEQ multiplex PCR. The sample shows about 41,000 clones, and 6.2% sits with its ten largest clones. The sequencing sample was made of PBMCs. The receptors were gathered from a young man in good health and CMV-seronegative.

The chain couples TRBV19 to TRBJ1-6; a weak D match, TRBD1 (5 bases). The germline CDR1 and CDR2 sequences are LNHDA and SQIVND (reference sequence). This CDR3 has 13 amino acids. The germline V and J ends were trimmed by 4 bases and 8 bases, with 9 bases remaining between them. CDR3 amino acids: CASSSQGDSPLHF. The DNA of the CDR3 is TGTGCCAGTAGTAGTCAGGGCGATTCACCCCTCCACTTT.

The CDR3 nucleotides read TGTGCCAGCAGCCAACGGGACAGGGGTGATGGCTACACCTTC. Protein product: CASSQRDRGDGYTF. This chain connects TRBV4-2 to TRBJ1-2; 10 bases line up with TRBD1. V lost 2 bases and J lost 6; bases outside the gene matches: 3. Germline values: CDR1 LGHNA, CDR2 YNFKEQ. This CDR3 spans 14 amino acids.

The gene calls are TRBV7-9 and TRBJ1-5; tentative D call: TRBD1 (6 bases). This CDR3 spans 15 amino acids. V shed 5 bases and J shed 5 bases, with 16 bases lying between them. CDR1 and CDR2 (germline): SEHNR, FQNEAQ (reference sequence). The CDR3 DNA is TGTGCCAGCAGCAAAAGGGGGGGGGTGGATCAGCCCCAGCATTTT. Its translation is CASSKRGGVDQPQHF.

The J gene is TRBJ1-2, the V gene TRBV4-1; no definite D call. Trimming stripped 0 bases from V and 4 bases from J, with 12 bases between. CDR1 MGHRA and CDR2 YSYEKL come from the germline V gene. The CDR3 is 15 residues long. The CDR3 nucleotides read TGCGCCAGCAGCCAAGATGGTCTGCCCAGCTATGGCTACACCTTC. It translates to CASSQDGLPSYGYTF.

The V and J genes are TRBV5-1 and TRBJ2-5, with 8 bases lining up with TRBD1. This CDR3 is built from 16 residues. The V and J ends lost 2 bases and 0 bases, in that order; junction bases with no gene match: 6. Germline loops: CDR1 SGHRS, CDR2 YFSETQ. This CDR3 reads CASSFLNRGDQETQYF. The DNA of the CDR3 is TGCGCCAGCAGCTTCTTGAACAGGGGGGACCAAGAGACCCAGTACTTC.